Shown below are 27 T cell receptor beta chains from a single sample sequenced in a study of blood T cells in healthy people across ages (dated by TCRdb to between 2014 and 2017). Receptors were amplified or captured by 5' RACE. The reads were generated on an Illumina HiSeq 2500. A second PCR of roughly 6 to 12 cycles was run with a J-beta primer mix and a sample-barcoded 5' primer. The public sequencing data were trimmed at Q25 with fastp and processed into clonotypes with MiXCR by TCRdb, which kept only in-frame beta chains. Every distinct CDR3 protein forms one entry, paired with its most common genes and DNA. Here the sample has roughly 1,300,000 distinct CDR3 sequences; roughly 60% occur a single time. About 6.7% of the sample lies in the top ten. Sequences were obtained from blood. All receptors come from a man aged 18 to 29 in good health.

V gene TRBV30 combines with J gene TRBJ1-1; D remains ambiguous. The germline V gene has CDR1 GTSNPN and CDR2 SVGIG (reference sequence). Deletions cut 4 bases from V and 4 bases from J, with 13 bases between. The CDR3 runs to 13 residues. CDR3 DNA: TGTGCCTGGATCCCAACCCTGGTCACTGAAGCTTTCTTT. Translated: CAWIPTLVTEAFF.

This clonotype was found many times. This chain uses TRBV27 with TRBJ2-1; 8 bases fit TRBD1. Losses at the gene ends were 5 bases for V and 3 bases for J; bases not matched to a gene: 3. The CDR3 contains 14 residues. From germline, CDR1 is MNHEY and CDR2 SMNVEV (reference sequence). The CDR3 bases are TGTGCCAGCAGTCCCGGGACAGGCTACAATGAGCAGTTCTTC. Amino acids: CASSPGTGYNEQFF.

This rearrangement joins TRBV7-2 to TRBJ2-2; the D gene is possibly TRBD1 (5 bases). The V end lost 8 bases, the J end lost 7 bases, and 14 bases lay between the germline ends. Germline V CDR1 and CDR2: SGHTA, FQGNSA. This CDR3 region has 13 residues. The CDR3 sequence is CASRGRVSGELFF. In DNA, the CDR3 is TGTGCCAGCCGAGGCAGGGTTAGCGGGGAGCTGTTTTTT.

This chain links TRBV27 with TRBJ2-3, with D tentatively TRBD1 (6 bases). The CDR3 has 15 residues. V lost 4 bases and J 4 bases, leaving 15 bases between the germline ends. CDR1 is MNHEY, CDR2 SMNVEV, per germline (reference sequence). CDR3 amino acids: CASSSHRANADTQYF. CDR3 in DNA: TGTGCCAGCAGTTCTCACAGGGCCAACGCAGATACGCAGTATTTT.

The chain carries TRBV20-1 and TRBJ2-5; 10 bases map to TRBD2. Looked up from germline, CDR1 is DFQATT and CDR2 is SNEGSKA (reference sequence). The CDR3 is 12 amino acids. V was pared by 6 bases and J by 3 bases, with 1 base of the junction left unmatched. Written as DNA, the CDR3 is TGCAGTGCAGCGGGGGGGAAAGAGACCCAGTACTTC. Protein: CSAAGGKETQYF.

There are many counts of this clonotype. V is TRBV5-1 and J is TRBJ2-7, with TRBD2 identical over 7 bases. Trimming at V came to 0 bases and at J to 0 bases, leaving 0 bases not matched to a gene. The CDR3 has 14 amino acids. Germline CDR1 SGHRS, CDR2 YFSETQ. The CDR3 nucleotides are TGCGCCAGCAGCTTGGGGGACTACTCCTACGAGCAGTACTTC. Protein sequence: CASSLGDYSYEQYF.

The gene calls are TRBV7-9 and TRBJ2-3, with D possibly being TRBD2 (7 bases). CDR3 length: 16 amino acids. V was clipped by 3 bases and J by 4 bases, with 17 bases between them. Germline lookup yields CDR1 SEHNR and CDR2 FQNEAQ (reference sequence). Written as DNA, the CDR3 is TGTGCCAGCAGCTTGTTTTCGGCGGGGGCTTCAGATACGCAGTATTTT. Its protein product is CASSLFSAGASDTQYF.

This clonotype came up a few times. The V and J genes are TRBV5-1 and TRBJ1-2, with 12 positions matching TRBD1. The germline V gene encodes CDR1 SGHRS and CDR2 YFSETQ. The CDR3 contains 15 residues. Unmatched junction bases numbered 7, after V lost 4 bases and J lost 6 bases. This CDR3 reads CASSPGQGAQDGYTF. Here the CDR3 DNA reads TGCGCCAGCAGCCCGGGACAGGGGGCACAGGATGGCTACACCTTC.

A word on this clonotype: The germline gene is not matched at one end of the junction; a read error may be the cause. This chain joins TRBV5-1 and TRBJ2-7, with 8 bases fitting TRBD2. The CDR3 is made up of 14 amino acids. Germline V gives CDR1 SGHRS, CDR2 YFSETQ. The CDR3 nucleotides are TGCGCCAGCAGCATCAGCGGGAGCCCCTACAAGCAGTACTTC. Amino acids: CASSISGSPYKQYF.

V is TRBV15 and J is TRBJ1-4; 7 bases fit TRBD1. CDR3 length: 14 amino acids. V lost 0 bases to trimming and J lost 7 bases; unmatched junction nucleotides: 2. CDR1 and CDR2 (germline): LNHNV, YYDKDF (reference sequence). The chain's CDR3 is CATSREGGGEKLFF. In DNA form, the CDR3 reads TGTGCCACCAGCAGAGAAGGGGGCGGTGAAAAACTGTTTTTT.

The chain recombines TRBV29-1 with TRBJ1-1; possible D gene TRBD1, 5 bases. Germline-derived CDR1 and CDR2 are SQVTM and ANQGSEA. CDR3 length equals 13 residues. V was pared by 4 bases and J by 5 bases, with 14 bases between. The CDR3 protein is CSVGDGGGTEAFF. The CDR3 DNA is TGCAGCGTTGGGGACGGCGGAGGAACTGAAGCTTTCTTT.

This chain joins TRBV20-1 and TRBJ2-7, with a weak D call TRBD2 (5 bases). Germline-derived CDR1 and CDR2 are DFQATT and SNEGSKA (reference sequence). V was cut by 4 bases and J by 5 bases, with 18 bases left in between. The CDR3 has 14 residues. For the CDR3, the DNA is TGCAGTGCTAATGACGGACTCTTTTTGCACGAGCAGTACTTC. Protein product: CSANDGLFLHEQYF.

J is TRBJ1-2 and V is TRBV20-1; D is unclear. Germline V lookup: CDR1 DFQATT, CDR2 SNEGSKA (reference sequence). This CDR3 region has 14 residues. Deletions cut 3 bases from V and 8 bases from J, with 19 bases between. DNA for the CDR3: TGCAGTGCTAGCTTCTCCGGGCTCCCCTACGGCTACACCTTC. It translates to CSASFSGLPYGYTF.

This chain connects TRBV7-2 to TRBJ2-3, with a weak D call TRBD2 (6 bases). CDR3 size: 15 residues. The germline gives CDR1 SGHTA, CDR2 FQGNSA. V was cut by 5 bases and J by 6 bases, with 18 bases left in between. The CDR3: CASSPGGESFDTQYF. The CDR3 region has the DNA TGTGCCAGCAGCCCAGGCGGGGAGTCGTTTGATACGCAGTATTTT.

The J gene is TRBJ2-7, the V gene TRBV6-5, with 8 bases fitting TRBD1. The CDR3 extends over 14 amino acids. Trimming took 8 bases from V and 0 from J; bases not matched to a gene: 6. Germline loops: CDR1 MNHEY, CDR2 SVGAGI. CDR3 coding DNA: TGTGCCAGCGGAGGACAGGGAGCCTCCTACGAGCAGTACTTC. It is translated as CASGGQGASYEQYF.

Only a few counts were recorded for this clonotype. This chain links TRBV7-9 with TRBJ1-1; the D is unclear. Germline loops: CDR1 SEHNR, CDR2 FQNEAQ (reference sequence). CDR3 length: 12 amino acids. Trimming cost V 7 bases and J 3 bases, with 9 bases left between them. The CDR3 DNA sequence: TGTGCCAGCACCAATTTTTACACTGAAGCTTTCTTT. Translating it yields CASTNFYTEAFF.

This chain links TRBV4-1 with TRBJ2-3, with D unresolved. Trimming cost V 4 bases and J 6 bases, with 11 bases left between them. CDR3 size: 13 residues. In germline, CDR1 is MGHRA, CDR2 YSYEKL. The CDR3 nucleotides read TGCGCCAGCAGCCCCATAAGCGCCGATACGCAGTATTTT. Translation gives CASSPISADTQYF.

The chain couples TRBV28 to TRBJ1-2; TRBD1 aligns across 7 bases. Germline CDR1 is MDHEN and CDR2 is SYDVKM. The CDR3 runs 17 residues. V lost 9 bases to trimming and J lost 3 bases; unmatched junction nucleotides: 19. The CDR3 coding sequence is TGTGCCAGTACACTTATCCCAAGGGGGCGAAAGGACTATGGCTACACCTTC. As protein: CASTLIPRGRKDYGYTF.

This clonotype was counted between two and nine times. The chain employs TRBV14 and TRBJ2-7; D might be TRBD1 or TRBD2, each matching 5 bases. Per the germline V gene, CDR1 is SGHDN and CDR2 is FVKESK. The CDR3 consists of 18 residues. Trimming stripped 0 bases from V and 1 base from J, with 19 bases between. CDR3 region: CASSQERGATVVSYEQYF. The CDR3 DNA reads as TGTGCCAGCAGCCAAGAGAGAGGGGCGACAGTGGTTTCCTACGAGCAGTACTTC.

This clonotype was observed a handful of times. The chain employs TRBV11-2 and TRBJ2-6, with D hard to call. The germline V gene encodes CDR1 SGHAT and CDR2 FQNNGV. The CDR3 is made up of 17 amino acids. V was clipped by 4 bases and J by 3 bases, with 16 bases between them. For the CDR3, the DNA is TGTGCCAGCAGCTCACGTCCGGGCGGTTTTGGGGCCAACGTCCTGACTTTC. Encoded protein: CASSSRPGGFGANVLTF.

The CDR3 nucleotides are TGTGCCAGCAGTTACGCTACTAGCGGGGGCACAGATACGCAGTATTTT. This translates into CASSYATSGGTDTQYF. The V gene is TRBV6-5, the J gene TRBJ2-3; 10 bases match TRBD2. Germline CDR1 reads MNHEY; CDR2 reads SVGAGI. This CDR3 has 16 residues. Trimming cost V 2 bases and J 1 base; bases outside gene matches: 3.

The rearrangement uses TRBV3-1 and TRBJ2-3; the match to TRBD2 covers 10 bases. The CDR3 is 15 amino acids. V lost 1 base, J lost 5 bases, and 3 bases stayed unmatched. Per the germline V gene, CDR1 is LGHDT and CDR2 is YNNKEL (reference sequence). The chain's CDR3 is CASSQASGSVDTQYF. DNA of the CDR3: TGTGCCAGCAGCCAAGCTAGCGGGAGTGTAGATACGCAGTATTTT.

V is TRBV5-1 and J is TRBJ2-5, with 14 bases that match TRBD2. The CDR3 totals 17 residues. V was clipped by 4 bases and J by 5 bases; unmatched bases: 10. In germline, CDR1 is SGHRS, CDR2 YFSETQ. The CDR3: CASSPGLAGGLGETQYF. In DNA form, the CDR3 reads TGCGCCAGCAGCCCCGGACTAGCGGGAGGATTGGGGGAGACCCAGTACTTC.

Regarding this clonotype: An end of the junction does not agree with germline; a read error may underlie this. The chain uses TRBV11-2 and TRBJ2-4; perhaps TRBD2 as D (6 bases). TRBJ2-7 explains the end of the DNA better; the J call may be wrong. Per germline, CDR1 SGHAT and CDR2 FQNNGV. The CDR3 has 16 amino acids. As DNA, the CDR3 is TGTGCCAGCAGCTCGGCCGGGACTCGCACCTCCTGCGAGCAGTACTTC. This sequence encodes CASSSAGTRTSCEQYF.

The chain couples TRBV6-5 to TRBJ2-3; D gene ambiguous. The CDR3 has 11 residues. Germline CDR1 is MNHEY and CDR2 is SVGAGI. V lost 8 bases and J 4 bases, leaving 7 bases between the germline ends. This CDR3 reads CASRKADTQYF. The CDR3 DNA follows: TGTGCCAGCCGTAAGGCAGATACGCAGTATTTT.

The chain joins TRBV29-1 to TRBJ2-1; TRBD2 is a possible D gene (7 bases). Germline CDR1 reads SQVTM; CDR2 reads ANQGSEA. The CDR3 runs 13 residues. The chain's CDR3 is CNGGLLASRGQFF. Written as DNA, the CDR3 is TGCAACGGAGGATTACTAGCGAGCAGGGGGCAGTTCTTC.

Concerning this clonotype itself: One junction end does not reproduce the germline sequence, and a read error may be involved. This rearrangement joins TRBV3-1 to TRBJ2-7; 11 bases match TRBD1. The CDR3 runs 17 residues. Per germline, CDR1 LGHDT and CDR2 YNNKEL (reference sequence). CDR3 loop: CASSHHTDRGPFYEQYF. Written as DNA, the CDR3 is TGTGCCAGCAGCCACCATACGGACAGGGGGCCCTTCTACGAGCAATACTTC.